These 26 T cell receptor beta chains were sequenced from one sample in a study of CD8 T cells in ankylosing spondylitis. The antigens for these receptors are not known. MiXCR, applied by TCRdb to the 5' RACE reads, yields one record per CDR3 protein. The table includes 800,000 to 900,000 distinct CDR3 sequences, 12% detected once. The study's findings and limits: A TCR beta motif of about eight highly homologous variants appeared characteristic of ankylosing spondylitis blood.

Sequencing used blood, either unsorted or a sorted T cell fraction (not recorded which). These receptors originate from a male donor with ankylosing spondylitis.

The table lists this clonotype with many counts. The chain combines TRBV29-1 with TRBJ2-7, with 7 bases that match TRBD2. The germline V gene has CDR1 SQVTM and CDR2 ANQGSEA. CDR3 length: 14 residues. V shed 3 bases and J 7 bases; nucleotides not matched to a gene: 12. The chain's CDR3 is CSVDTPGPGGEQYF. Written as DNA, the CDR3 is TGCAGCGTTGATACCCCTGGACCGGGGGGTGAGCAGTACTTC.

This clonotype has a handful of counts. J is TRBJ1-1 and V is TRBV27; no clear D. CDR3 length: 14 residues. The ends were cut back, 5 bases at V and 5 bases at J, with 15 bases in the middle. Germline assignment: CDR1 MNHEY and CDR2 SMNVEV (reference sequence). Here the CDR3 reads CASSRKKEGTEAFF. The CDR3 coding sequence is TGTGCCAGCAGTCGTAAAAAAGAAGGTACTGAAGCTTTCTTT.

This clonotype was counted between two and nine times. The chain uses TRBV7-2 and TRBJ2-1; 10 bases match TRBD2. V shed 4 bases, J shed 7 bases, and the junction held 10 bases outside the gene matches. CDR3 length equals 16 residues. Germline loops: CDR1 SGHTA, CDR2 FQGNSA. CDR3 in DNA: TGTGCCAGCAGCTACACTAGCGGGGCTAATGGGAATGAGCAGTTCTTC. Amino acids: CASSYTSGANGNEQFF.

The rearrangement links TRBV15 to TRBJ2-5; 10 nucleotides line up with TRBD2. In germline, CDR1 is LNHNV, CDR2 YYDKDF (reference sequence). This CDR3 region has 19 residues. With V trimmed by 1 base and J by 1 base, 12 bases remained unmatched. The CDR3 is CATSRALGGAGGRQETQYF. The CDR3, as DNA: TGTGCCACCAGCAGAGCATTAGGGGGAGCGGGAGGGCGCCAAGAGACCCAGTACTTC.

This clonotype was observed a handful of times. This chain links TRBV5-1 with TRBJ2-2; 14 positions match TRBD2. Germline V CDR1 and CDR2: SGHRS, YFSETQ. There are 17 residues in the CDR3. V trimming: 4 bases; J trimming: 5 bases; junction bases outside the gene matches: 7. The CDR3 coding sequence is TGCGCCAGCAGCCGGACTAGCGGGAGGTTGAGGACCGGGGAGCTGTTTTTT. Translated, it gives CASSRTSGRLRTGELFF.

CDR3 coding DNA: TGTGCCACCAGTGATTTGTGGCAGGGCAGGGCCGGGGAGCTGTTTTTT. As protein: CATSDLWQGRAGELFF. The rearrangement joins TRBV24-1 to TRBJ2-2, with D maybe TRBD1 (5 bases). The CDR3 sequence is 16 residues long. Germline-derived CDR1 and CDR2 are KGHDR and SFDVKD. The V end was cut by 0 bases, the J end by 6 bases, with 13 bases between.

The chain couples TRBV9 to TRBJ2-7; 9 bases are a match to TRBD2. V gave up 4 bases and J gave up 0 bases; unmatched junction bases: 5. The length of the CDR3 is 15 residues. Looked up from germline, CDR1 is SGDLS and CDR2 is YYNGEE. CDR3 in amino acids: CASSKGLAASYEQYF. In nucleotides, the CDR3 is TGTGCCAGCAGCAAGGGACTAGCAGCCTCCTACGAGCAGTACTTC.

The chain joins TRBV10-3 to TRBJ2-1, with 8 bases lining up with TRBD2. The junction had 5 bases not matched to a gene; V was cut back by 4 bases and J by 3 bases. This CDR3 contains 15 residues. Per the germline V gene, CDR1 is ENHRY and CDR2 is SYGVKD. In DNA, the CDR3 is TGTGCCATCAGTGCCGGGACTAGGGACTACAATGAGCAGTTCTTC. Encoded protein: CAISAGTRDYNEQFF.

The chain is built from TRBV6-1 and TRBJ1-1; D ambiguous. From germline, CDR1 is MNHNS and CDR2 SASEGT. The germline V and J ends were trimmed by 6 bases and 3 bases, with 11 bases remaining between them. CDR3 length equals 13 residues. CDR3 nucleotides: TGTGCCAGCAGGAGGGCGGAGTACACTGAAGCTTTCTTT. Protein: CASRRAEYTEAFF.

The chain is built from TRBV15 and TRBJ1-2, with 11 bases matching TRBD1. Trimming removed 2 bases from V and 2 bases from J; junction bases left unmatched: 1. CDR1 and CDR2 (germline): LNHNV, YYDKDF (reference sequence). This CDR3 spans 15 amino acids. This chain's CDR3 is CATSRRTGGNYGYTF. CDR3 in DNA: TGTGCCACCAGCAGAAGGACAGGGGGCAACTATGGCTACACCTTC.

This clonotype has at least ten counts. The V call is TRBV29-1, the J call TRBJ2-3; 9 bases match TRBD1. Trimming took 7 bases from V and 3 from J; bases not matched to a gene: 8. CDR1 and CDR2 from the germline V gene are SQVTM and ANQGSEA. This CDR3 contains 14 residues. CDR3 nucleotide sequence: TGCAGCGCAGGGGGACAGGGAGGAACAGATACGCAGTATTTT. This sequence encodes CSAGGQGGTDTQYF.

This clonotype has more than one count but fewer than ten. CDR3 region: CSANAFWVNTEAFF. Here the CDR3 DNA reads TGCAGTGCAAACGCCTTCTGGGTGAACACTGAAGCTTTCTTT. The chain links TRBV20-1 to TRBJ1-1; no clear D. The CDR3 runs to 14 residues. The V gene's germline CDR1 is DFQATT and CDR2 SNEGSKA (reference sequence). V dropped 6 bases and J dropped 0 bases, with 14 bases sitting between them.

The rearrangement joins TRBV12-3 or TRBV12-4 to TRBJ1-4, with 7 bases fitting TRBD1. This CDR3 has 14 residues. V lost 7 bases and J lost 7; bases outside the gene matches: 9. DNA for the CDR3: TGTGCCAGCACCACACAGGGGTTTGGTGAAAAACTGTTTTTT. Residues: CASTTQGFGEKLFF.

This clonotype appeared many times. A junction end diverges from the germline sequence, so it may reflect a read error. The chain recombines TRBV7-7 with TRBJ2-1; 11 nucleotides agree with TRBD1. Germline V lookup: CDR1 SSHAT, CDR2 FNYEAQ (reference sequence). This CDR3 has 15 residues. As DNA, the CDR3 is TGTGCTAGCAGCTCGGGACAGGGGGAGTACAATGAGCAGTTCTTC. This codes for CASSSGQGEYNEQFF.

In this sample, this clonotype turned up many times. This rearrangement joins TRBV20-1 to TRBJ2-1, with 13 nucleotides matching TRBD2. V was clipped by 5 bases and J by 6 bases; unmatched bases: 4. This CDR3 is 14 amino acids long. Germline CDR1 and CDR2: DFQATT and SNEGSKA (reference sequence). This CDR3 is CSAWTSGRVNEQFF. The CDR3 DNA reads TGCAGTGCTTGGACTAGCGGGAGAGTCAATGAGCAGTTCTTC.

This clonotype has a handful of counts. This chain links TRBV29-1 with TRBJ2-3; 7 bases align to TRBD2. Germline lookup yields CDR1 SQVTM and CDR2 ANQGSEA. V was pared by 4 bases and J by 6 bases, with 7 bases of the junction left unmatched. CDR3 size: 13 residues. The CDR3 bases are TGCAGCGTTGTTTTGACTAGCTGGGATACGCAGTATTTT. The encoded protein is CSVVLTSWDTQYF.

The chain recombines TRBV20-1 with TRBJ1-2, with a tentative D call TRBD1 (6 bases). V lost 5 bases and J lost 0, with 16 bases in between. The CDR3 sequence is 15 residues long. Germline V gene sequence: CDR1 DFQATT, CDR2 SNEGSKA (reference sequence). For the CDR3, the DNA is TGCAGTGCTCCCCGGTCGGGGGCCCCTAACTATGGCTACACCTTC. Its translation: CSAPRSGAPNYGYTF.

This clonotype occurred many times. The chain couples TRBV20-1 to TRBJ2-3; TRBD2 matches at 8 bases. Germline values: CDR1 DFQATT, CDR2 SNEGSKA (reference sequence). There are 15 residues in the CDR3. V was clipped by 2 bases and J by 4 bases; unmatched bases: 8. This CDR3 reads CSARPSGGPPDTQYF. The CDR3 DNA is TGCAGTGCTAGACCCAGCGGGGGCCCTCCAGATACGCAGTATTTT.

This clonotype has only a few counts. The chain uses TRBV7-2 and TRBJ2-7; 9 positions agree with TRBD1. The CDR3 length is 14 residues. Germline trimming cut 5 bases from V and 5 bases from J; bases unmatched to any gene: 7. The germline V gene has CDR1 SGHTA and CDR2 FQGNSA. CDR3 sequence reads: CASSVRTGADEQYF. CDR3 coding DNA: TGTGCCAGCAGCGTACGGACAGGGGCCGACGAGCAGTACTTC.

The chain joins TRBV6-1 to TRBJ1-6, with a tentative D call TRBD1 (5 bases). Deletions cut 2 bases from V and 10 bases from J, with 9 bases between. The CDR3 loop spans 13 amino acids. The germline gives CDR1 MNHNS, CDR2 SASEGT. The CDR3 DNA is TGTGCCAGCAGTGAACAAGGGGAATCACCCCTCCACTTT. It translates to CASSEQGESPLHF.

CDR3 amino acids: CASSFSRGNSEKLFF. CDR3 sequence (DNA): TGTGCCAGCAGCTTTTCAAGGGGGAATAGTGAAAAACTGTTTTTT. This chain joins TRBV7-2 and TRBJ1-4, with D maybe TRBD1 (6 bases). This CDR3 has 15 residues. V was clipped by 3 bases and J by 7 bases, with 15 bases between them. Germline-derived CDR1 and CDR2 are SGHTA and FQGNSA.

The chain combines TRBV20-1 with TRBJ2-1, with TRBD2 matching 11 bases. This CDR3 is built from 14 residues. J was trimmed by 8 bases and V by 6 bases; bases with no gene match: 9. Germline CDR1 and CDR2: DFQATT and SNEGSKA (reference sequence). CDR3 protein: CSALGTSGGDEQFF. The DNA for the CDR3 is TGCAGTGCCCTCGGGACTAGCGGTGGTGATGAGCAGTTCTTC.

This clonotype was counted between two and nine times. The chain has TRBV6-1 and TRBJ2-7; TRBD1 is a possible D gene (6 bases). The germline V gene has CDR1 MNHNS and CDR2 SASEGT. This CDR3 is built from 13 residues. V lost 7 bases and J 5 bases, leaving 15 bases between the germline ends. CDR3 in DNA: TGTGCCAGCATACACAGGGAGCTGAACGAGCAGTACTTC. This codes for CASIHRELNEQYF.

The CDR3 is CASSVVTSNYGYTF. DNA for the CDR3: TGTGCCAGCAGCGTAGTTACCTCTAACTATGGCTACACCTTC. The rearrangement links TRBV9 to TRBJ1-2, with no clear D. With 0 bases removed from V and 0 bases from J, the gap between germline ends came to 6 bases. The CDR3 sequence is 14 residues long. Germline V gene data show CDR1 as SGDLS and CDR2 as YYNGEE. Full variable domain (remainder filled in from reference TRBV9 and TRBJ1-2): DSGVTQTPKHLITATGQRVTLRCSPRSGDLSVYWYQQSLDQGLQFLIQYYNGEERAKGNILERFSAQQFPDLHSELNLSSLELGDSALYFCASSVVTSNYGYTFGSGTRLTVV.

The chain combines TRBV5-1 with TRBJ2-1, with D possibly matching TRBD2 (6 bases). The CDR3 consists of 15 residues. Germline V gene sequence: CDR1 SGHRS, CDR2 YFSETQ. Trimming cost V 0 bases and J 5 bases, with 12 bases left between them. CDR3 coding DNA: TGCGCCAGCAGCTTGGCGGGGGTTCAGCACAATGAGCAGTTCTTC. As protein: CASSLAGVQHNEQFF.

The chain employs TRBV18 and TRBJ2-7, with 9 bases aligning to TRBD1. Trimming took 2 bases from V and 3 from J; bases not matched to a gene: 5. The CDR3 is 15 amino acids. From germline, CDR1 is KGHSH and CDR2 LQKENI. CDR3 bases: TGTGCCAGCTCACCAATGGGACAGGGAATCTACGAGCAGTACTTC. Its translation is CASSPMGQGIYEQYF.